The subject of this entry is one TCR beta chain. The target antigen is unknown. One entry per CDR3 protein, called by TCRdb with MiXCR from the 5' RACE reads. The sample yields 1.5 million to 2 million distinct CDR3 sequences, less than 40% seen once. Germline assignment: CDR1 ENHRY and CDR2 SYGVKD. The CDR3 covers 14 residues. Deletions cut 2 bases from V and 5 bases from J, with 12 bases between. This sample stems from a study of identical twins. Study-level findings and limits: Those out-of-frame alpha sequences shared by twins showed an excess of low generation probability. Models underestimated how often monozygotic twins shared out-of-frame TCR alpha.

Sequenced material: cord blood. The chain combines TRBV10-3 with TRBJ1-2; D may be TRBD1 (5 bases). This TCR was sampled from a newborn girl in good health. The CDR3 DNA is TGTGCCATCAGTGAGCGGCAGGGTGTGTATGGCTACACCTTC. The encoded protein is CAISERQGVYGYTF.